The sequence of this TCR beta chain was determined in a study of cytomegalovirus exposure and HLA in healthy donors. Study-wide background: Genetic ancestry analysis placed 75% to 85% of the approximately 400 donors that were genotyped in the Caucasian-associated cluster.

Germline CDR1 reads MGHRA; CDR2 reads YSYEKL. The CDR3 covers 15 residues. V lost 3 bases to trimming and J lost 0 bases; unmatched junction nucleotides: 4. The PCR had 60 Vbeta and 13 Jbeta primers. Original data processing: Later, an analysis found approximately 80 million unique TCR beta chains, and approximately 10 million of these were shared. TCRdb keeps only in-frame clones here, not all; method: immunoSEQ multiplex PCR. The V and J calls and clone size are taken from that table; D and trimming were inferred from the DNA. The sample lists 160,000 or so clones, 80% to 85% seen once, with around 1.4% in the top ten.

J is TRBJ1-1 and V is TRBV4-1; 7 bases map to TRBD1. Sequenced material: PBMCs. This sequence originates from a woman between 18 and 30 years old in good health and CMV-seronegative. As DNA, the CDR3 is TGCGCCAGCAGCCATTTGGACAGGCTGAACACTGAAGCTTTCTTT. Translation: CASSHLDRLNTEAFF.